The rows below give T cell receptor beta chains drawn from one sample of a study of cytomegalovirus exposure and HLA in healthy donors. Repertoires were generated with immunoSEQ multiplex PCR, while TCRdb's copy carries only in-frame clones and drops some. The sample holds about 88,000 clones, under 85% seen once. The sample consisted of PBMCs. Source of these receptors: a man aged 25 to 40 in good health and CMV-seronegative. The CDR3 runs from the conserved cysteine through the conserved F or W. A D gene is named only where the DNA matches it firmly. Clone size is not always given. Where it is, it says once, few, many or a class for expanded clones.

d_gene: TRBD1
abundance: .
v_gene: TRBV9
j_gene: TRBJ1-2
len: 16
CDR3nt: TGTGCCAGCAGCGTAGATAACGGACAGGGATCCTATGGCTACACCTTC
CDR3aa: CASSVDNGQGSYGYTF

d_gene: .
abundance: .
v_gene: TRBV6-1
j_gene: TRBJ1-6
len: 14
CDR3nt: TGTGCCAGCAGTGAATCACCAGGGAATTCACCCCTCCACTTT
CDR3aa: CASSESPGNSPLHF

d_gene: .
abundance: .
v_gene: TRBV28
j_gene: TRBJ1-5
len: 13
CDR3nt: TGTGCCAGCAGTCCCACCCACTATCAGCCCCAGCATTTT
CDR3aa: CASSPTHYQPQHF

d_gene: TRBD1
abundance: .
v_gene: TRBV15
j_gene: TRBJ1-1
len: 20
CDR3nt: TGTGCCACCAGCAGAACCGGGACAGGGGCCCCCACAGGCGGAGAAAATGAAGCTTTCTTT
CDR3aa: CATSRTGTGAPTGGENEAFF

d_gene: .
abundance: .
v_gene: TRBV2
j_gene: TRBJ2-6
len: 17
CDR3nt: TGTGCCAGCAAGTACGGCAGGGTGGCTACCGGGGCCAACGTCCTGACTTTC
CDR3aa: CASKYGRVATGANVLTF

d_gene: TRBD2
abundance: once
v_gene: TRBV4-2
j_gene: TRBJ2-7
len: 17
CDR3nt: TGTGCCAGCAGCCAAGATCACTCAAGCGGGGGGCGCTACGAGCAGTACTTC
CDR3aa: CASSQDHSSGGRYEQYF

d_gene: .
abundance: .
v_gene: TRBV9
j_gene: TRBJ2-1
len: 17
CDR3nt: TGTGCCAGCAGCGCCAGGGGCGTATCGAGCTCCTACAATGAGCAGTTCTTC
CDR3aa: CASSARGVSSSYNEQFF

d_gene: TRBD2
abundance: .
v_gene: TRBV7-3
j_gene: TRBJ2-3
len: 14
CDR3nt: TGTGCCAGCAGCTTAGCGGGGGGGCGAGATACGCAGTATTTT
CDR3aa: CASSLAGGRDTQYF

d_gene: .
abundance: .
v_gene: TRBV28
j_gene: TRBJ1-3
len: 16
CDR3nt: TGTGCCAGCAGTTCGGACGTTACAGGGTTAGGAAACACCATATATTTT
CDR3aa: CASSSDVTGLGNTIYF

d_gene: .
abundance: .
v_gene: TRBV28
j_gene: TRBJ1-5
len: 14
CDR3nt: TGTGCCAGCAGTTCGAGATTTAGCAATCAGCCCCAGCATTTT
CDR3aa: CASSSRFSNQPQHF

d_gene: TRBD1
abundance: .
v_gene: TRBV7-9
j_gene: TRBJ1-3
len: 14
CDR3nt: TGTGCCAGCAGCGCCGGGACAGGGGGAAACACCATATATTTT
CDR3aa: CASSAGTGGNTIYF

d_gene: .
abundance: .
v_gene: TRBV29-1
j_gene: TRBJ2-7
len: 12
CDR3nt: TGCAGCGTTGAATACCTGTCGGGCGAGCAGTACTTC
CDR3aa: CSVEYLSGEQYF

d_gene: TRBD2
abundance: .
v_gene: TRBV13
j_gene: TRBJ2-5
len: 16
CDR3nt: TGTGCCAGCAGCCCCTCACTAGCGGGGGGCCAAGAGACCCAGTACTTC
CDR3aa: CASSPSLAGGQETQYF

d_gene: .
abundance: few
v_gene: TRBV5-6
j_gene: TRBJ1-2
len: 15
CDR3nt: TGTGCCAGCAGCTTGGGTGTGGTTGGGCCATATGGCTACACCTTC
CDR3aa: CASSLGVVGPYGYTF

d_gene: .
abundance: .
v_gene: TRBV5-1
j_gene: TRBJ2-6
len: 19
CDR3nt: TGCGCCAGCAGCATTTCGGGACGGCAGGGGTTCTCTGGGGCCAATGTCCTGACTTTC
CDR3aa: CASSISGRQGFSGANVLTF

d_gene: TRBD2
abundance: few
v_gene: TRBV7-9
j_gene: TRBJ2-1
len: 16
CDR3nt: TGTGCCAGCAGCCCAGATCAAGCGGGGGTCAGAATTGAGCAGTTCTTC
CDR3aa: CASSPDQAGVRIEQFF

d_gene: TRBD1
abundance: .
v_gene: TRBV11-2
j_gene: TRBJ1-1
len: 16
CDR3nt: TGTGCCAGCCGTTCTGGGACAGGCTCCAAGAACACTGAAGCTTTCTTT
CDR3aa: CASRSGTGSKNTEAFF

d_gene: TRBD1
abundance: .
v_gene: TRBV5-1
j_gene: TRBJ1-1
len: 17
CDR3nt: TGCGCCAGCAGCCAGGGACAGGGGACATTGATGAACACTGAAGCTTTCTTT
CDR3aa: CASSQGQGTLMNTEAFF

d_gene: .
abundance: few
v_gene: TRBV5-4
j_gene: TRBJ1-2
len: 14
CDR3nt: TGTGCCAGCAGCTTGGGGACAGTGGGCAATGGCTACACCTTC
CDR3aa: CASSLGTVGNGYTF

d_gene: .
abundance: .
v_gene: TRBV6-5
j_gene: TRBJ2-1
len: 15
CDR3nt: TGTGCCAGCAGGTCGGGTCCTTATGGCTACAATGAGCAGTTCTTC
CDR3aa: CASRSGPYGYNEQFF

d_gene: .
abundance: .
v_gene: TRBV5-1
j_gene: TRBJ1-5
len: 16
CDR3nt: TGCGCCAGCAGCTTGGCCGGTGTTTCTGGCAATCAGCCCCAGCATTTT
CDR3aa: CASSLAGVSGNQPQHF

d_gene: TRBD2
abundance: .
v_gene: TRBV2
j_gene: TRBJ2-7
len: 15
CDR3nt: TGTGCCAGCAGCCGCACCACTAGCGGGGTCAGCGAGCAGTACTTC
CDR3aa: CASSRTTSGVSEQYF

d_gene: .
abundance: .
v_gene: TRBV29-1
j_gene: TRBJ1-4
len: 13
CDR3nt: TGCAGCGTTGCAAGTTCCCAGTTGGAAAAACTGTTTTTT
CDR3aa: CSVASSQLEKLFF

d_gene: .
abundance: .
v_gene: TRBV11-2
j_gene: TRBJ1-6
len: 13
CDR3nt: TGTGCCAGCAGCTTGGCCCGTAATTCACCCCTCCACTTT
CDR3aa: CASSLARNSPLHF

d_gene: .
abundance: once
v_gene: TRBV4-3
j_gene: TRBJ2-1
len: 17
CDR3nt: TGCGCCAGCAGCCAAGGTGTTTACGGGGAAGGATACAATGAGCAGTTCTTC
CDR3aa: CASSQGVYGEGYNEQFF

d_gene: .
abundance: .
v_gene: TRBV6-5
j_gene: TRBJ1-6
len: 15
CDR3nt: TGTGCCAGCAGTTCGGGGTCGGGGGGACATTCACCCCTCCACTTT
CDR3aa: CASSSGSGGHSPLHF

d_gene: .
abundance: .
v_gene: TRBV10-3
j_gene: TRBJ2-2
len: 14
CDR3nt: TGTGCCATCAGTTACAGTTCGAACACCGGGGAGCTGTTTTTT
CDR3aa: CAISYSSNTGELFF